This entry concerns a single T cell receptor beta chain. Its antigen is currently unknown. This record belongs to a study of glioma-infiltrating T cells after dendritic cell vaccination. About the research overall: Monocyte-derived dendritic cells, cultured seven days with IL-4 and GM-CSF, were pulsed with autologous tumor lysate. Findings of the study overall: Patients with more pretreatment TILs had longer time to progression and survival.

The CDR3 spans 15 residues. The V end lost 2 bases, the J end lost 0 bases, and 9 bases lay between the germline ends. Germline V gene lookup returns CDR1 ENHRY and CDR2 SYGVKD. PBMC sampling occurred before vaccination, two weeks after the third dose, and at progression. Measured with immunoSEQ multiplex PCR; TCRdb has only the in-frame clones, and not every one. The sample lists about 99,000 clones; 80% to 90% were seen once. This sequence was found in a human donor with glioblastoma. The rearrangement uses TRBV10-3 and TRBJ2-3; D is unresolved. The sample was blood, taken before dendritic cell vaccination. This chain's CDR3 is CAISEGRPSTDTQYF. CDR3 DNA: TGTGCCATCAGTGAGGGCAGGCCTAGCACAGATACGCAGTATTTT.